Shown below are 13 T cell receptor beta chains from a single sample sequenced in a study of chemoradiotherapy in HPV16-positive cancers. The table came from immunoSEQ multiplex PCR; TCRdb's copy has only in-frame clones and leaves some out. Of 40,000 or so clones in the sample, roughly three quarters are singletons; the top ten hold approximately 5.4%. Sequenced material: blood, taken from a patient who underwent chemoradiotherapy. Receptor source: a human donor with HPV-associated anogenital cancer.

The chain uses TRBV10-3 and TRBJ2-1, with a tentative D call TRBD2 (5 bases). The CDR3 is 13 amino acids. Trimming shortened V by 5 bases and J by 5 bases, and 10 bases separated the two germline ends. Germline V gene lookup returns CDR1 ENHRY and CDR2 SYGVKD. This chain's CDR3 is CAISSRGDNEQFF. The DNA for the CDR3 is TGTGCCATCAGTAGCCGGGGAGACAATGAGCAGTTCTTC.

This rearrangement joins TRBV5-1 to TRBJ1-2, with 7 positions matching TRBD1. CDR1 SGHRS and CDR2 YFSETQ come from the germline V gene. Trimming at V came to 0 bases and at J to 2 bases, leaving 1 base not matched to a gene. The CDR3 is 14 amino acids. The CDR3 sequence: CASSLGDRNYGYTF. In DNA, the CDR3 is TGCGCCAGCAGCTTGGGGGACAGAAACTATGGCTACACCTTC.

The rearrangement uses TRBV14 and TRBJ2-5; 9 bases align to TRBD1. CDR1 SGHDN and CDR2 FVKESK come from the germline V gene. The CDR3 has 15 amino acids. With V trimmed by 1 base and J by 5 bases, 5 bases remained unmatched. The CDR3 region has the DNA TGTGCCAGCAGCCAAGGACAGGGGGTCCCCGAGACCCAGTACTTC. Translated: CASSQGQGVPETQYF.

V and J are TRBV7-2 and TRBJ2-5; D perhaps matches TRBD2 (6 bases). V lost 5 bases and J lost 5, with 18 bases in between. This CDR3 is 15 amino acids long. Germline CDR1 and CDR2: SGHTA and FQGNSA. CDR3 loop: CASSPRGAGHETQYF. The CDR3 DNA is TGTGCCAGCAGCCCCCGGGGAGCGGGTCACGAGACCCAGTACTTC.

The rearrangement joins TRBV11-2 to TRBJ2-1; D uncertain. Trimming stripped 3 bases from V and 4 bases from J, with 10 bases between. The CDR3 length is 14 residues. CDR1 is SGHAT, CDR2 FQNNGV, per germline. CDR3 sequence: CASSFTLTYNEQFF. The DNA of the CDR3 is TGTGCCAGCAGCTTTACGCTGACTTACAATGAGCAGTTCTTC.

The chain uses TRBV12-5 and TRBJ2-1, with TRBD2 matching 7 bases. V lost 7 bases, J lost 4 bases, and 13 bases stayed unmatched. Germline-derived CDR1 and CDR2 are LGHNT and FRNRAP. The CDR3 consists of 16 residues. The CDR3 region is CASVPSRAGIYNEQFF. The CDR3 DNA sequence: TGTGCTAGTGTCCCGTCCAGAGCGGGGATTTACAATGAGCAGTTCTTC.

The chain couples TRBV5-1 to TRBJ2-5; D is perhaps TRBD2 (7 bases). The CDR3 is made up of 15 amino acids. Germline lookup yields CDR1 SGHRS and CDR2 YFSETQ. The V end lost 5 bases, the J end lost 0 bases, and 14 bases lay between the germline ends. Written as DNA, the CDR3 is TGCGCCAGCAGAGGGGGTAGCGGGTACCAAGAGACCCAGTACTTC. This encodes CASRGGSGYQETQYF. Full variable domain (rest looked up from reference TRBV5-1 and TRBJ2-5): KAGVTQTPRYLIKTRGQQVTLSCSPISGHRSVSWYQQTPGQGLQFLFEYFSETQRNKGNFPGRFSGRQFSNSRSEMNVSTLELGDSALYLCASRGGSGYQETQYFGPGTRLLVL.

V gene TRBV19 combines with J gene TRBJ1-1; D not certain. This CDR3 is built from 13 residues. CDR1 is LNHDA, CDR2 SQIVND, per germline (reference sequence). The V end lost 2 bases, the J end lost 5 bases, and 9 bases lay between the germline ends. The CDR3 bases are TGTGCCAGTAGTATATCACGAGGGACTGAAGCTTTCTTT. It yields the protein CASSISRGTEAFF.

This chain joins TRBV7-9 and TRBJ2-4; D ambiguous. V lost 2 bases, J lost 1 base, and 9 bases lay in between. CDR1 and CDR2 (germline): SEHNR, FQNEAQ (reference sequence). The CDR3 sequence is 15 residues long. The CDR3 region is CASSLTGGAKNIQYF. The CDR3, as DNA: TGTGCCAGCAGCTTAACGGGTGGGGCCAAAAACATTCAGTACTTC.

This chain's CDR3 is CASSLVLNNEQFF. The CDR3 region has the DNA TGTGCCAGCAGCTTAGTGCTAAACAATGAGCAGTTCTTC. V and J are TRBV7-6 and TRBJ2-1; no definite D call. This CDR3 spans 13 amino acids. Germline-derived CDR1 and CDR2 are SGHVS and FNYEAQ. V was clipped by 1 base and J by 5 bases, with 6 bases between them.

The genes are TRBV6-1 and TRBJ1-5, with TRBD1 matching 7 bases. CDR1 is MNHNS and CDR2 is SASEGT in the germline V gene. The CDR3 consists of 14 residues. The ends lost 4 bases at V and 2 bases at J; junction bases unmatched: 2. CDR3 sequence (DNA): TGTGCCAGCAGTGTAGGGGGCGGCAATCAGCCCCAGCATTTT. Translation gives CASSVGGGNQPQHF.

J is TRBJ2-7 and V is TRBV5-5, with 8 nucleotides matching TRBD1. The CDR3 extends over 17 amino acids. V lost 4 bases to trimming and J lost 0 bases; unmatched junction nucleotides: 12. Germline CDR1 and CDR2: SGHKS and YYEKEE (reference sequence). CDR3 sequence: CASSPRASTGASYEQYF. In DNA form, the CDR3 reads TGTGCCAGCAGCCCTAGGGCCTCGACAGGGGCCTCCTACGAGCAGTACTTC.

This clone came up once. J is TRBJ2-3 and V is TRBV4-1; 7 bases are a match to TRBD2. Germline trimming cut 4 bases from V and 5 bases from J; bases unmatched to any gene: 15. CDR1 and CDR2 from the germline V gene are MGHRA and YSYEKL. CDR3 length equals 17 residues. The CDR3 nucleotides read TGCGCCAGCAGCCCAAGGGGCGGGAGTCCACAGCAAGATACGCAGTATTTT. Translated: CASSPRGGSPQQDTQYF.